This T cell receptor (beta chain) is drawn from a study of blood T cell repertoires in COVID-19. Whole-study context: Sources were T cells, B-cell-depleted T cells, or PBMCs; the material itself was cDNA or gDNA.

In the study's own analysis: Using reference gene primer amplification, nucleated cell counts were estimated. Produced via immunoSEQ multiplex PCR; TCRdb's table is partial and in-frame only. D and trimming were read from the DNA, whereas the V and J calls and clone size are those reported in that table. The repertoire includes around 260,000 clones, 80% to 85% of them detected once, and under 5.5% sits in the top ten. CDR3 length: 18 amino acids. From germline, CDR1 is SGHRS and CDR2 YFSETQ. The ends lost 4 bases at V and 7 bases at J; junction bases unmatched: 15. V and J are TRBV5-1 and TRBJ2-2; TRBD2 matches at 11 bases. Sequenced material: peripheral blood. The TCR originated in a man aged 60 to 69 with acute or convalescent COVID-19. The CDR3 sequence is CASSLPPLAGVNSGELFF. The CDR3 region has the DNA TGCGCCAGCAGCCTGCCCCCACTAGCGGGGGTTAATAGCGGGGAGCTGTTTTTT.